This T cell receptor beta chain was captured in a study of blood T cells in healthy people across ages. This clonotype occurred a few times. Trimming stripped 4 bases from V and 3 bases from J, with 15 bases between. Germline V gene lookup returns CDR1 LGHNA and CDR2 YNFKEQ. CDR3 length: 16 amino acids. A J-beta primer mix and a sample-barcoded 5' primer were used in a second PCR of roughly 6 to 12 cycles. In TCRdb, the 5' RACE reads were re-called with MiXCR into one record per CDR3 protein. The sample lists 850,000 to 1,100,000 distinct CDR3 sequences; around two fifths were seen once. The sample consisted of blood. The sequence came from a man in his late teens or twenties in good health. The chain combines TRBV4-2 with TRBJ1-4; the D gene is possibly TRBD1 (5 bases). CDR3 nucleotide sequence: TGTGCCAGCAGCCGCGGTACGGGGACGGCTAATGAAAAACTGTTTTTT. It encodes CASSRGTGTANEKLFF.